The 2 T cell receptor beta chains presented below share a single source sample, sequenced in a study of blood T cell repertoires in COVID-19 (dated by TCRdb to 2019 to 2021). The library was obtained by the immunoSEQ multiplex PCR assay. In its TCRdb copy, this immuneACCESS table keeps in-frame sequences only and misses some clones. Where compared with another copy, unresolved V genes explain less than half of these, and the others have no known cause. The table for this sample lists 60,000 to 85,000 clones; about four fifths of them were counted only once. The ten top clones hold 6.3% of the sample. Sequenced: peripheral blood. The receptors stem from a woman aged 55-69 years with acute or convalescent COVID-19.

This clone was recorded only once. This chain links TRBV3-1 (or the pseudogene TRBV3-2) with TRBJ1-2; a weak D match, TRBD1 (6 bases). With 2 bases removed from V and 5 bases from J, the gap between germline ends came to 15 bases. This CDR3 spans 15 amino acids. Germline V CDR1 and CDR2: LGHDT, YNNKEL (reference sequence). In nucleotides, the CDR3 is TGTGCCAGCAGCCAACTCGGACAGTCGGAGTATGGCTACACCTTC. Its protein product is CASSQLGQSEYGYTF.

The chain has TRBV6-5 and TRBJ1-2, with TRBD1 as a possible D gene (6 bases). V lost 11 bases and J lost 4, with 11 bases in between. Germline CDR1 reads MNHEY; CDR2 reads SVGAGI. The CDR3 runs to 11 residues. CDR3 sequence (DNA): TGTGCCGCGGGGGGCATCTATGGCTACACCTTC. This codes for CAAGGIYGYTF.